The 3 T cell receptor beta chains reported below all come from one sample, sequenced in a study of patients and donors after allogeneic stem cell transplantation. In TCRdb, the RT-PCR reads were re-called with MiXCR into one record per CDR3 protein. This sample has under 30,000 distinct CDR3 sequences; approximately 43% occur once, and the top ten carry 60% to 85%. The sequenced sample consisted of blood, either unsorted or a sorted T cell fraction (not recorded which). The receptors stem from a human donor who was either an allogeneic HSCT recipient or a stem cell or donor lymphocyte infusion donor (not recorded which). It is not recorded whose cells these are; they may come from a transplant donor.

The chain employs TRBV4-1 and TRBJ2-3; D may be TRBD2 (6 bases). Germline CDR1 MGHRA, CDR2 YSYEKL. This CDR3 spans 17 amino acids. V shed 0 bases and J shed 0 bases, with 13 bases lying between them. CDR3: CASSQEIGRGSTDTQYF. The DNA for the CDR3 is TGCGCCAGCAGCCAAGAAATAGGGCGGGGCAGCACAGATACGCAGTATTTT.

The CDR3 DNA sequence: TGTGCCAGCAGTGTGGGGACAGGGACCTTCGGCACTGAAGCTTTCTTT. This encodes CASSVGTGTFGTEAFF. The chain is built from TRBV12-3 or TRBV12-4 and TRBJ1-1; 9 bases are a match to TRBD1. Germline trimming cut 5 bases from V and 4 bases from J; bases unmatched to any gene: 11. The CDR3 spans 16 residues.

DNA for the CDR3: TGCGCCAGCTCTCAGGGCGACGAGACCCAGTACTTC. Translating it yields CASSQGDETQYF. This chain connects TRBV5-1 to TRBJ2-5; TRBD1 is a possible D gene (5 bases). The CDR3 runs 12 residues. Germline assignment: CDR1 SGHRS and CDR2 YFSETQ. With 7 bases removed from V and 5 bases from J, the gap between germline ends came to 12 bases.